Presented here are 17 T cell receptor beta chains from one specimen sequenced in a study of T cells in Graves' hyperthyroidism and ophthalmopathy. TCR beta CDR3 regions were amplified from RNA transcripts. HTBI primers were used for first-round RT-PCR of the TCR CDR3. TCRdb re-analysed the multiplex PCR reads in MiXCR, keeping a single row per CDR3 protein. Of 690,000 or so distinct CDR3 sequences detected, around a sixth appear once; the ten largest clones hold approximately 15%. The sequencing input was blood. These receptors were obtained from a woman in her fifties or sixties with Graves' hyperthyroidism that later progressed to Graves' ophthalmopathy.

This clonotype was counted ten times or more. The rearrangement uses TRBV7-2 and TRBJ2-7; D may be TRBD1 or TRBD2 (5 bases each). The CDR3 extends over 15 amino acids. CDR1 SGHTA and CDR2 FQGNSA come from the germline V gene. Trimming pared 1 base from V and 2 bases from J, leaving 12 bases between. CDR3 coding DNA: TGTGCCAGCAGCTTAGAGGGACGGGCTACCTACGAGCAGTACTTC. Protein product: CASSLEGRATYEQYF. The full variable domain, completed using reference TRBV7-2 and TRBJ2-7, is GAGVSQSPSNKVTEKGKDVELRCDPISGHTALYWYRQSLGQGLEFLIYFQGNSAPDKSGLPSDRFSAERTGGSVSTLTIQRTQQEDSAVYLCASSLEGRATYEQYFGPGTRLTVT.

This clonotype was recorded many times. The V call is TRBV27, the J call TRBJ1-1, with D uncertain. The length of the CDR3 is 16 residues. Trimming pared 6 bases from V and 0 bases from J, leaving 17 bases between. Germline V gene data show CDR1 as MNHEY and CDR2 as SMNVEV (reference sequence). CDR3 DNA: TGTGCCAGCAGCCCCGTTTTAACAATTCTGAACACTGAAGCTTTCTTT. Its translation is CASSPVLTILNTEAFF.

The chain employs TRBV29-1 and TRBJ2-2, with a weak D call TRBD1 (6 bases). This CDR3 region has 16 residues. Trimming shortened V by 3 bases and J by 0 bases, and 14 bases separated the two germline ends. Germline V gene data show CDR1 as SQVTM and CDR2 as ANQGSEA. The CDR3 is CSVEGAEPANTGELFF. In DNA, the CDR3 is TGCAGCGTTGAGGGGGCAGAACCCGCGAACACCGGGGAGCTGTTTTTT.

This clonotype was seen ten or more times. The J gene is TRBJ2-7, the V gene TRBV7-2; 8 positions match TRBD1. The CDR3 is made up of 15 amino acids. Germline V gene data show CDR1 as SGHTA and CDR2 as FQGNSA. V lost 1 base and J lost 3; bases outside the gene matches: 5. CDR3 amino acids: CASSLVGTGYYEQYF. CDR3 DNA: TGTGCCAGCAGCTTAGTCGGGACAGGATACTACGAGCAGTACTTC.

This chain joins TRBV30 and TRBJ2-5, with 9 bases identical to TRBD2. There are 14 residues in the CDR3. CDR1 and CDR2 from the germline V gene are GTSNPN and SVGIG (reference sequence). CDR3 region: CARMDSGGQETQYF. The CDR3 DNA reads as TGTGCTAGGATGGACAGCGGGGGGCAAGAGACCCAGTACTTC. Variable domain in full (rest from reference TRBV30 and TRBJ2-5): SQTIHQWPATLVQPVGSPLSLECTVEGTSNPNLYWYRQAAGRGLQLLFYSVGIGQISSEVPQNLSASRPQDRQFILSSKKLLLSDSGFYLCARMDSGGQETQYFGPGTRLLVL.

This clonotype showed up just a few times. V and J are TRBV3-1 and TRBJ1-5; D unresolved. V was shortened by 0 bases and J by 1 base, with 10 bases between the two germline ends. From germline, CDR1 is LGHDT and CDR2 YNNKEL (reference sequence). This CDR3 has 16 residues. The CDR3 loop reads CASSQDYQVSNQPQHF. In DNA form, the CDR3 reads TGTGCCAGCAGCCAAGATTACCAGGTGAGCAATCAGCCCCAGCATTTT.

This clonotype was picked up a small number of times. V usage is TRBV7-9 and J usage is TRBJ2-7; a weak D match, TRBD1 (5 bases). The V end lost 0 bases, the J end lost 0 bases, and 6 bases lay between the germline ends. The CDR3 runs 14 residues. From germline, CDR1 is SEHNR and CDR2 FQNEAQ (reference sequence). CDR3 protein: CASSLATVSYEQYF. In DNA, the CDR3 is TGTGCCAGCAGCTTAGCGACAGTCTCCTACGAGCAGTACTTC.

A few counts support this clonotype. For the CDR3, the DNA is TGTGCCAGCAGGGGACAATGGACCGGGGAGCTGTTTTTT. This translates into CASRGQWTGELFF. The chain employs TRBV3-1 and TRBJ2-2; a weak D match, TRBD1 (6 bases). The CDR3 covers 13 residues. The V gene's germline CDR1 is LGHDT and CDR2 YNNKEL (reference sequence). Trimming shortened V by 6 bases and J by 5 bases, and 10 bases separated the two germline ends.

This clonotype was counted many times. The chain uses TRBV2 and TRBJ2-2; the D gene is possibly TRBD1 (6 bases). CDR3 size: 14 residues. Per germline, CDR1 SNHLY and CDR2 FYNNEI. V was cut by 5 bases and J by 0 bases, with 7 bases left in between. The CDR3 nucleotides are TGTGCCAGCAGTAGGGGGACGAACACCGGGGAGCTGTTTTTT. Protein product: CASSRGTNTGELFF. The variable domain in full, with the rest retrieved from reference TRBV2 and TRBJ2-2, is EPEVTQTPSHQVTQMGQEVILRCVPISNHLYFYWYRQILGQKVEFLVSFYNNEISEKSEIFDDQFSVERPDGSNFTLKIRSTKLEDSAMYFCASSRGTNTGELFFGEGSRLTVL.

This chain connects TRBV7-8 to TRBJ1-4; 7 bases agree with TRBD1. Per germline, CDR1 SGHVS and CDR2 FQNEAQ. J was trimmed by 4 bases and V by 6 bases; bases with no gene match: 8. The CDR3 is 15 amino acids. CDR3 protein: CASRPPGQFNEKLFF. CDR3 DNA: TGTGCCAGCAGACCTCCGGGACAGTTTAATGAAAAACTGTTTTTT.

The chain combines TRBV29-1 with TRBJ1-2; 10 nucleotides align to TRBD1. Germline assignment: CDR1 SQVTM and CDR2 ANQGSEA. This CDR3 has 14 amino acids. With 4 bases clipped from V and 2 bases from J, the junction kept 4 bases outside the gene matches. CDR3 region: CSVAPTGGNYGYTF. The CDR3, as DNA: TGCAGCGTTGCCCCGACAGGGGGCAACTATGGCTACACCTTC.

There are many counts of this clonotype. The chain couples TRBV27 to TRBJ2-1; 8 nucleotides match TRBD2. Germline CDR1 MNHEY, CDR2 SMNVEV (reference sequence). After removal of 5 bases from V and 7 bases from J, the junction contained 7 bases not matched to a gene. This CDR3 has 14 amino acids. The CDR3 DNA reads TGTGCCAGCAGTCTACCGGGAGGGGGTAATGAGCAGTTCTTC. As protein: CASSLPGGGNEQFF.

This clonotype has only a few counts. V is TRBV20-1 and J is TRBJ1-3; D possibly corresponds to TRBD1 (5 bases). V shed 1 base and J shed 4 bases, with 11 bases lying between them. The CDR3 consists of 14 residues. CDR1 and CDR2 (germline): DFQATT, SNEGSKA (reference sequence). The CDR3 DNA is TGCAGTGCTAGAGTCGACAGCTTAGGAAACACCATATATTTT. Encoded protein: CSARVDSLGNTIYF.

At least ten counts were recorded for this clonotype. V is TRBV3-1 and J is TRBJ2-1; TRBD2 might be the D (5 bases). This CDR3 has 14 residues. The germline V and J ends were trimmed by 1 base and 8 bases, with 12 bases remaining between them. CDR1 and CDR2 (germline): LGHDT, YNNKEL (reference sequence). The CDR3 DNA reads as TGTGCCAGCAGCCAAGGACTATCTTCGGATGAGCAGTTCTTC. Protein product: CASSQGLSSDEQFF.

For this clonotype: A single base separates this from a much larger clone, so it may be a read error. The chain has TRBV5-1 and TRBJ2-7; D possibly corresponds to TRBD1 (6 bases). This CDR3 is built from 17 residues. Germline CDR1 reads SGHRS; CDR2 reads YFSETQ. CDR3 amino acids: CASSLGWTALFSYEQCF. CDR3 bases: TGCGCCAGCAGCTTGGGGTGGACAGCACTTTTTTCCTACGAGCAGTGCTTC.

This clonotype was seen at least ten times. The V gene is TRBV20-1, the J gene TRBJ2-7; 10 nucleotides agree with TRBD2. V was clipped by 3 bases and J by 2 bases; unmatched bases: 1. Germline assignment: CDR1 DFQATT and CDR2 SNEGSKA (reference sequence). The length of the CDR3 is 13 residues. This CDR3 is CSARLAGAYEQYF. The DNA of the CDR3 is TGCAGTGCTAGGCTAGCGGGGGCCTACGAGCAGTACTTC.

Comment on this clonotype: At one boundary the junction diverges from the germline segment, which might be a read error. The chain joins TRBV7-7 to TRBJ2-2; D remains ambiguous. The CDR3 runs 14 residues. Germline CDR1 is SSHAT and CDR2 is FNYEAQ (reference sequence). The CDR3 reads CASSLSLATGELFF. The CDR3 nucleotides are TGTGCTAGCAGCTTATCTCTTGCTACCGGGGAGCTGTTTTTT.